This T cell receptor beta chain was identified in a study of identifying expanded T cells in peripheral blood. With regard to this clone: What it binds is not known.

Healthy donors had no documented immune events, such as infections, while sampled. Method: immunoSEQ multiplex PCR; TCRdb's copy keeps in-frame clones and lacks some. In the table there are approximately 100,000 clones, 70% to 90% of which are singletons. Study observations and caveats: Over approximately two and four weeks, about 15 and 19 clones changed, versus around 1.3 between replicates. Across healthy donors, higher total template counts meant significantly greater roughly 2-week count variance.

Looked up from germline, CDR1 is MNHNY and CDR2 is SVGAGI (reference sequence). The CDR3 is made up of 15 amino acids. V was clipped by 4 bases and J by 2 bases; unmatched bases: 5. Sequencing was done on a sample of blood. The gene calls are TRBV6-6 and TRBJ2-3; TRBD1 matches at 8 bases. This TCR was recovered from a person aged 18-70 years in good health. CDR3 in amino acids: CASSSWTGNTDTQYF. CDR3 bases: TGTGCCAGCAGTTCTTGGACAGGGAACACAGATACGCAGTATTTT.